The clone carrying this T cell receptor beta chain was detected only a few times. What it binds is not known. The sample is drawn from a study of CD8 T cells in ankylosing spondylitis. The length of the CDR3 is 17 residues. Between the trimmed V and J ends, which lost 7 bases and 0 bases, there was a span of 22 bases. Germline loops: CDR1 DFQATT, CDR2 SNEGSKA (reference sequence). Using quantitative 5'-RACE with molecular barcodes, the authors made TCR beta libraries. Each CDR3 protein gets one entry after TCRdb re-called the 5' RACE reads with MiXCR. In the table there are 470,000 or so distinct CDR3 sequences, roughly a quarter of which are singletons. Findings and caveats of the study: In ankylosing spondylitis patients, matched synovial fluid reportedly showed significant enrichment of disease-linked clones. It appeared that ankylosing spondylitis blood was characterized by a TCR beta motif of 8 or 9 highly homologous variants.

The sequence derives from a male donor with ankylosing spondylitis. This chain links TRBV20-1 with TRBJ2-1, with D perhaps assigned TRBD1 or TRBD2 (5 bases each). The material sequenced was blood, either unsorted or a sorted T cell fraction (not recorded which). In DNA form, the CDR3 reads TGCAGTGTCACAAGGCCCGGGGCCTACAGCTCCTACAATGAGCAGTTCTTC. Translating gives CSVTRPGAYSSYNEQFF.